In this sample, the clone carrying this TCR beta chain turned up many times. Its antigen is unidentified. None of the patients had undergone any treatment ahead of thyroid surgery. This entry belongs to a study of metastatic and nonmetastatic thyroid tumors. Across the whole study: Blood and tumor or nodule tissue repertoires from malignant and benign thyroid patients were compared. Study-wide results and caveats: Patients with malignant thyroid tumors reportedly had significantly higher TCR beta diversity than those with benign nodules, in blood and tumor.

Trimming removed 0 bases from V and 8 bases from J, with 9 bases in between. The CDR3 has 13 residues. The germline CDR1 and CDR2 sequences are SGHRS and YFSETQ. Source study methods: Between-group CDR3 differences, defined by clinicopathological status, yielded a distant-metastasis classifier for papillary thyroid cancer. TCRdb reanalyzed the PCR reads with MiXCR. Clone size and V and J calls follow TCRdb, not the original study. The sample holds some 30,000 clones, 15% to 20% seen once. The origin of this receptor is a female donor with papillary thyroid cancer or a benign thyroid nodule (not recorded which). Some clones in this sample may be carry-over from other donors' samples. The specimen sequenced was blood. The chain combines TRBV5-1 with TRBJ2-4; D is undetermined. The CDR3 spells CASSLVFGDIQYF. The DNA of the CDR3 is TGCGCCAGCAGCTTGGTGTTTGGGGACATTCAGTACTTC.